The next 4 T cell receptor beta chains were all read from a single sample in a study of regulatory T cells in long-lasting Graves disease. Arm-PCR of CDR3 regions with iRepertoire HTBI primers generated TCR beta libraries. TCRdb re-called the multiplex PCR reads with MiXCR, one entry per CDR3 protein. Among some 220,000 distinct CDR3 sequences, around a fifth were seen once, and the ten largest hold over 9.5%. Time point in this sample: newly diagnosed GD, antithyroid drugs for less than 3 months. RNA from PBMCs was the source of the TCR library. These data also formed part of another study, on T cells in Graves' hyperthyroidism and ophthalmopathy.

The input for sequencing was peripheral blood mononuclear cells (PBMCs), taken at new diagnosis, from a patient treated with antithyroid drugs. Source of these receptors: a woman aged 25 to 39 with Graves disease.

A word on this clonotype: A single base separates this from a much larger clone, so it may be a read error. The chain joins TRBV5-1 to TRBJ1-2, with 8 bases lining up with TRBD1. In germline, CDR1 is SGHRS, CDR2 YFSETQ. V gave up 3 bases and J gave up 8 bases; unmatched junction bases: 15. The CDR3 contains 16 residues. CDR3 protein: CASSYDESAGGAGYTF. The CDR3 region has the DNA TGCGCCAGCAGCTATGATGAGTCGGCAGGGGGCGCGGGCTACACCTTC.

This clonotype was detected ten times or more. The J gene is TRBJ2-1, the V gene TRBV28; 8 nucleotides agree with TRBD2. With 2 bases clipped from V and 5 bases from J, the junction kept 8 bases outside the gene matches. The CDR3 totals 16 residues. Germline V lookup: CDR1 MDHEN, CDR2 SYDVKM. CDR3 sequence (DNA): TGTGCCAGCAGTTTACTGGCTAGCGGGCTCGACAATGAGCAGTTCTTC. This gives the protein CASSLLASGLDNEQFF. Drawing the rest from reference TRBV28 and TRBJ2-1, the complete variable domain is DVKVTQSSRYLVKRTGEKVFLECVQDMDHENMFWYRQDPGLGLRLIYFSYDVKMKEKGDIPEGYSVSREKKERFSLILESASTNQTSMYLCASSLLASGLDNEQFFGPGTRLTVL.

This clonotype has a count of ten or more. The chain couples TRBV7-9 to TRBJ1-1, with D maybe TRBD1 (5 bases). Germline lookup yields CDR1 SEHNR and CDR2 FQNEAQ (reference sequence). The CDR3 runs 12 residues. Trimming stripped 5 bases from V and 7 bases from J, with 11 bases between. The chain's CDR3 is CASSTPGREAFF. DNA for the CDR3: TGTGCCAGCAGCACCCCGGGACGTGAAGCTTTCTTT.

The V call is TRBV18, the J call TRBJ1-1; unclear D gene. The CDR3 contains 14 residues. Germline V lookup: CDR1 KGHSH, CDR2 LQKENI. V lost 3 bases, J lost 7 bases, and 15 bases lay in between. In DNA, the CDR3 is TGTGCCAGCTCACCGATGGCCGGAGGGAGTGAAGCTTTCTTT. Protein: CASSPMAGGSEAFF.